Listed below are T cell receptor beta chains from one sample, sequenced in a study of cytomegalovirus exposure and HLA in healthy donors. The protocol was immunoSEQ multiplex PCR, while the TCRdb copy is restricted to in-frame clones and leaves out a portion. The data show roughly 110,000 clones, less than 70% seen once. Sequences were obtained from PBMCs. These receptors came from a woman in her 30s in good health and CMV-seronegative. Both conserved end residues are part of each CDR3. The D gene is left open where the match is weak. Not all rows give a size; the values are once, few, many and, for expanded clones, a class.

CDR3	DNA	size	J	V	D
CATSGGLAGIKNEQFF	TGTGCCACCAGCGGTGGACTAGCGGGAATAAAAAATGAGCAGTTCTTC	NA	TRBJ2-1	TRBV15	TRBD2
CASSIGTGVNEKLFF	TGTGCCAGTAGTATAGGGACAGGCGTCAATGAAAAACTGTTTTTT	NA	TRBJ1-4	TRBV19	TRBD1
CASSLASGTVTDTQYF	TGTGCCAGCAGCTTAGCGTCGGGGACAGTTACAGATACGCAGTATTTT	NA	TRBJ2-3	TRBV7-2	TRBD1
CASSERGGENQPQHF	TGTGCCAGCAGTGAAAGGGGGGGAGAAAATCAGCCCCAGCATTTT	NA	TRBJ1-5	TRBV6-1	NA
CASSQVRGSYEQYF	TGCGCCAGCAGCCAAGTCCGCGGATCCTACGAGCAGTACTTC	few	TRBJ2-7	TRBV4-3	NA
CASSPISGGSNSYEQYF	TGTGCCAGCAGTCCTATTTCAGGGGGCTCTAATTCCTACGAGCAGTACTTC	NA	TRBJ2-7	TRBV27	TRBD1
CASSNSGKETQYF	TGTGCCAGTAGTAACTCAGGGAAAGAGACCCAGTACTTC	NA	TRBJ2-5	TRBV19	NA
CASSSNYRGISGNTIYF	TGTGCCAGCAGCTCGAATTACAGGGGGATCTCTGGAAACACCATATATTTT	few	TRBJ1-3	TRBV7-6	TRBD1
CATSAAVGLSYEQYF	TGTGCCACCAGCGCCGCGGTCGGCCTCTCCTACGAGCAGTACTTC	NA	TRBJ2-7	TRBV15	NA
CASSPGLAGVADTQYF	TGTGCTAGCAGCCCGGGACTAGCGGGAGTGGCAGATACGCAGTATTTT	NA	TRBJ2-3	TRBV7-7	TRBD2
CASSFGRDTEAFF	TGTGCCAGCAGCTTTGGCAGGGACACTGAAGCTTTCTTT	NA	TRBJ1-1	TRBV5-6	NA
CASTVGRSYNEQFF	TGTGCCAGTACGGTCGGGAGATCATACAATGAGCAGTTCTTC	NA	TRBJ2-1	TRBV19	NA
CASSLMAGGASSYEQYF	TGTGCCAGCAGCTTGATGGCGGGAGGAGCTAGCTCCTACGAGCAGTACTTC	NA	TRBJ2-7	TRBV7-2	TRBD2
CASSLWGQDQETQYF	TGCGCCAGCAGCTTATGGGGACAGGACCAAGAGACCCAGTACTTC	NA	TRBJ2-5	TRBV5-1	TRBD1
CASSLGAWQETQYF	TGTGCCAGCAGCTTAGGGGCATGGCAAGAGACCCAGTACTTC	NA	TRBJ2-5	TRBV7-9	NA
CASSQVIGTANQPQHF	TGCGCCAGCAGCCAAGTAATTGGGACAGCTAATCAGCCCCAGCATTTT	few	TRBJ1-5	TRBV4-1	TRBD1
CASSSGQPGGEKLFF	TGTGCCAGCAGCTCCGGACAGCCAGGGGGTGAAAAACTGTTTTTT	NA	TRBJ1-4	TRBV7-9	TRBD1
CASSSPAIGGYGYTF	TGCGCCAGCAGCTCCCCCGCAATCGGGGGCTATGGCTACACCTTC	NA	TRBJ1-2	TRBV5-1	NA
CAWGPAGGPRETQYF	TGTGCCTGGGGTCCGGCGGGAGGGCCGAGAGAGACCCAGTACTTC	NA	TRBJ2-5	TRBV30	TRBD2
CASSLALTAGITYNEQFF	TGTGCCAGCAGCTTAGCCCTCACAGCGGGTATTACCTACAATGAGCAGTTCTTC	NA	TRBJ2-1	TRBV11-2	NA
CATHAPGLSGANVLTF	TGTGCCACCCATGCTCCAGGGTTATCTGGGGCCAACGTCCTGACTTTC	NA	TRBJ2-6	TRBV7-9	NA
CASSERTTQETQYF	TGTGCCAGCAGTGAACGGACTACACAAGAGACCCAGTACTTC	few	TRBJ2-5	TRBV2	NA
CASSFRGVNQPQHF	TGTGCCAGCAGTTTCAGGGGGGTTAATCAGCCCCAGCATTTT	few	TRBJ1-5	TRBV28	TRBD1
CASSLDPQNQPQHF	TGTGCCAGCAGCTTGGATCCCCAAAATCAGCCCCAGCATTTT	NA	TRBJ1-5	TRBV5-6	NA
CASSPSTEAFF	TGTGCCAGCAGCCCTTCCACTGAAGCTTTCTTT	NA	TRBJ1-1	TRBV14	NA
CVSSATGSNQPQHF	TGTGTCAGCAGCGCCACAGGGAGCAATCAGCCCCAGCATTTT	NA	TRBJ1-5	TRBV9	NA
CASRVRERATSTDTQYF	TGCGCCAGCAGGGTGAGGGAGCGGGCCACTAGCACAGATACGCAGTATTTT	NA	TRBJ2-3	TRBV10-1	NA
CASSLRGTGGQPQHF	TGTGCCAGCAGCTTAAGGGGGACAGGGGGTCAGCCCCAGCATTTT	few	TRBJ1-5	TRBV13	TRBD1
CASSPGLTSVRTYEQYF	TGTGCCAGTAGTCCCGGGCTGACTAGCGTCAGGACCTACGAGCAGTACTTC	NA	TRBJ2-7	TRBV19	TRBD2
CASSSGLAGGTGELFF	TGTGCCAGCAGCAGCGGGCTAGCGGGAGGAACCGGGGAGCTGTTTTTT	NA	TRBJ2-2	TRBV13	TRBD2
CASSVEGQGFEAFF	TGTGCCAGCAGCGTAGAGGGACAGGGATTTGAAGCTTTCTTT	NA	TRBJ1-1	TRBV9	TRBD1
CASSLRGYGYTF	TGTGCCAGCAGTTTACGGGGTTATGGCTACACCTTC	NA	TRBJ1-2	TRBV28	NA
CASSQDRGQGAQHF	TGCGCCAGCAGCCAAGACAGGGGTCAGGGGGCCCAGCATTTT	once	TRBJ1-5	TRBV4-1	TRBD1
CASSQQLGGYNQPQHF	TGCGCCAGCAGCCAACAACTAGGAGGGTATAATCAGCCCCAGCATTTT	few	TRBJ1-5	TRBV4-1	NA
CASSRDYSYEQYF	TGTGCCAGCTCCCGGGACTACTCCTACGAGCAGTACTTC	NA	TRBJ2-7	TRBV18	TRBD2
CASSPGTSGQDEQFF	TGCGCCAGCAGCCCCGGGACTAGCGGGCAAGATGAGCAGTTCTTC	once	TRBJ2-1	TRBV4-3	TRBD2
CASSLVVEAFF	TGTGCCAGCAGCTTGGTCGTTGAAGCTTTCTTT	NA	TRBJ1-1	TRBV5-5	NA
CASRRYRSYGTDTQYF	TGTGCCAGCAGACGATACCGGTCCTATGGCACAGATACGCAGTATTTT	once	TRBJ2-3	TRBV7-8	NA
CAYTEFGELFF	TGTGCCTACACGGAGTTCGGGGAGCTGTTTTTT	NA	TRBJ2-2	TRBV30	NA
CASSLELGASYNEQFF	TGTGCCAGCAGTCTTGAGCTTGGGGCCTCCTACAATGAGCAGTTCTTC	once	TRBJ2-1	TRBV28	NA
CASSPLVRGGMDYGYTF	TGTGCCAGTAGCCCCTTAGTCCGTGGGGGCATGGACTATGGCTACACCTTC	NA	TRBJ1-2	TRBV5-4	NA
CASRSSLETQYF	TGTGCCAGCAGATCTAGCTTGGAGACCCAGTACTTC	NA	TRBJ2-5	TRBV28	NA
CASSLELAGGAGDEQFF	TGTGCCAGCAGCTTAGAACTAGCGGGAGGGGCGGGGGATGAGCAGTTCTTC	few	TRBJ2-1	TRBV13	TRBD2
CASSLMAGANTGELFF	TGTGCCAGCAGCTTAATGGCGGGGGCAAACACCGGGGAGCTGTTTTTT	NA	TRBJ2-2	TRBV7-2	NA
CASSQEGVLAGEAYEQYF	TGCGCCAGCAGCCAAGAGGGGGTTCTAGCGGGAGAGGCCTACGAGCAGTACTTC	NA	TRBJ2-7	TRBV4-1	TRBD2
CASSQVSQEQFF	TGTGCCAGCAGCCAAGTCTCCCAGGAGCAGTTCTTC	NA	TRBJ2-1	TRBV11-1	NA
CASLSRSVDTQYF	TGTGCCAGCCTGAGTAGATCCGTTGATACGCAGTATTTT	NA	TRBJ2-3	TRBV28	NA
CAWSVMGAAEAFF	TGTGCCTGGAGTGTAATGGGGGCTGCTGAAGCTTTCTTT	NA	TRBJ1-1	TRBV30	NA
CASSLSYEQYF	TGTGCCAGCAGCTTATCCTACGAGCAGTACTTC	few	TRBJ2-7	TRBV7-9	NA
CASRQTASGENEQFF	TGTGCCAGCAGACAAACGGCTAGCGGGGAGAATGAGCAGTTCTTC	NA	TRBJ2-1	TRBV6-5	TRBD2
CASSLMRGPSSYEQYF	TGTGCCAGCAGCTTGATGAGGGGGCCCAGCTCCTACGAGCAGTACTTC	NA	TRBJ2-7	TRBV7-9	TRBD1
CASSRDRGHYNEQFF	TGTGCCAGCTCTCGGGACAGGGGGCACTACAATGAGCAGTTCTTC	NA	TRBJ2-1	TRBV18	TRBD1
CASSGQGAKGETQYF	TGTGCCAGCAGCGGACAGGGGGCTAAGGGAGAGACCCAGTACTTC	NA	TRBJ2-5	TRBV2	TRBD1
CASSEGAGLADASYEQYF	TGTGCCAGCAGTGAAGGCGCGGGACTAGCGGACGCTTCGTACGAGCAGTACTTC	NA	TRBJ2-7	TRBV2	TRBD2